The present T cell receptor beta chain was sequenced within a study of blood T cell repertoires in COVID-19. Across the study: Spain, Italy and the United States supplied samples that represented acute and convalescent COVID-19. The analysed material was cDNA or gDNA that came from T cells, B-cell-depleted T cells, or PBMCs.

Enrolment of Seattle patients took place during active infection, and they were followed longitudinally. Authors' data handling: How many nucleated cells were present was estimated from reference gene primer amplification. TCRdb keeps only in-frame clones here, not all; method: immunoSEQ multiplex PCR. That table is the source of V, J and clone size, and D and trimming were worked out from the DNA. In the table there are under 300,000 clones, about 93% of which are singletons. Germline values: CDR1 SGHRS, CDR2 YFSETQ. This CDR3 region has 16 residues. The J segment lost 0 bases and the V segment lost 4 bases, leaving 9 bases of the junction unmatched.

The TCR comes from a man aged 25 to 45 with COVID-19, enrolled during active disease. Specimen: peripheral blood. This chain links TRBV5-1 with TRBJ1-1; 7 nucleotides match TRBD1. The CDR3 bases are TGCGCCAGCAGCCCCGGACAGGTAATCATGAACACTGAAGCTTTCTTT. Its translation is CASSPGQVIMNTEAFF.